The T cell receptor (beta chain) under discussion was sequenced for a study of identical twins. Worth noting for this clonotype: Its antigen remains unknown.

Germline V gene sequence: CDR1 SGHDN, CDR2 FVKESK. This CDR3 is built from 16 residues. The J segment lost 6 bases and the V segment lost 4 bases, leaving 13 bases of the junction unmatched. TCRdb re-called the 5' RACE reads with MiXCR, one entry per CDR3 protein. This table holds about 690,000 distinct CDR3 sequences, around 6.1% found once. Points from the study as a whole: In beta out-of-frame sequences, the excess sharing between twins was weaker. Reduced insertions were recorded for abundant cord blood beta clonotypes, with no such pattern in memory repertoires.

The sample taken for sequencing was naive T cells sorted from blood. This sequence was found in a man between 18 and 35 years old in good health. The V gene is TRBV14, the J gene TRBJ2-7; 9 bases agree with TRBD1. The CDR3 bases are TGTGCCAGCAGCCCGTTTCCTGCGGACAGGGGTATCGAGCAGTACTTC. Residues: CASSPFPADRGIEQYF.